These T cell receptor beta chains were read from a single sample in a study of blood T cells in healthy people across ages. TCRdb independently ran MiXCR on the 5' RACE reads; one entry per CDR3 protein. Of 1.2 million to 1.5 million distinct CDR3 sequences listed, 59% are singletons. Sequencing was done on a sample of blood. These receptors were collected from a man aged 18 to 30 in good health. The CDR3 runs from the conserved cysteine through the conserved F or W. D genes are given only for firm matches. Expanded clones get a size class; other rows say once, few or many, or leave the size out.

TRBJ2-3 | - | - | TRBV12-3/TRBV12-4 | CTSSQLGGTDTQYF | TGTACCAGCAGTCAACTGGGAGGTACAGATACGCAGTATTTT
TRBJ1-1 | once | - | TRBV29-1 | CSVVGRQMNAEAFF | TGCAGCGTTGTAGGACGTCAAATGAACGCTGAAGCTTTCTTT
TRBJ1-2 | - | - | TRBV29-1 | CSVVRQGKYGYTF | TGCAGCGTTGTCAGGCAGGGGAAGTATGGCTACACCTTC
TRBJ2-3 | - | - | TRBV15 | CATSNQQGTDTQYF | TGTGCCACCAGCAACCAGCAGGGGACAGATACGCAGTATTTT
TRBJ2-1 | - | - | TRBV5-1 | CASSLGPQGVSYNEQFF | TGCGCCAGCAGCTTGGGCCCGCAAGGTGTAAGCTACAATGAGCAGTTCTTC
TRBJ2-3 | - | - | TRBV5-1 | CASKGGSSTDTQYF | TGCGCCAGCAAGGGCGGATCGAGCACAGATACGCAGTATTTT
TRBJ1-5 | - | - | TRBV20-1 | CSAKGGLNQPQHF | TGCAGTGCTAAGGGTGGGCTCAATCAGCCCCAGCATTTT
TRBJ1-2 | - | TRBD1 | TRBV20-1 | CSAIQGGGANYGYTF | TGCAGTGCTATTCAGGGGGGGGGAGCTAACTATGGCTACACCTTC
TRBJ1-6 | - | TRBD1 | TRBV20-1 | CSARSSGQVNSPLHF | TGCAGTGCTCGCTCTTCTGGACAGGTTAATTCACCCCTCCACTTT
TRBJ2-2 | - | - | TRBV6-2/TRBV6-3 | CASSFTGTTGELFF | TGTGCCAGCAGTTTCACAGGGACCACCGGGGAGCTGTTTTTT
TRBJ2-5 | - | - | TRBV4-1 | CASSQGSYPYQETQYF | TGCGCCAGCAGCCAAGGAAGCTACCCGTACCAAGAGACCCAGTACTTC
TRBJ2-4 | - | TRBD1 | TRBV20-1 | CSARDGDRDIQYF | TGCAGTGCTAGAGACGGGGACAGGGACATTCAGTACTTC
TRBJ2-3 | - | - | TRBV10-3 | CAISGGMSDTQYF | TGTGCCATCAGTGGTGGTATGTCGGATACGCAGTATTTT
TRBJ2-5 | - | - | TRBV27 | CASSSPFRNPETQYF | TGTGCCAGCAGTTCACCATTCAGGAACCCAGAGACCCAGTACTTC
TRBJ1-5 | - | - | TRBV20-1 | CSARTTGDGSQPQHF | TGCAGTGCTAGAACCACGGGGGACGGTTCTCAGCCCCAGCATTTT
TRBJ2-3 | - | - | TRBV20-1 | CSATTGDSTDTQYF | TGCAGTGCTACGACAGGCGATTCCACAGATACGCAGTATTTT
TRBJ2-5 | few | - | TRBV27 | CASSHSEETQYF | TGTGCCAGCAGTCACTCGGAAGAGACCCAGTACTTC
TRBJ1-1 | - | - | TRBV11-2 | CASSPARGEKDTEAFF | TGTGCCAGCAGCCCGGCCAGGGGTGAGAAGGACACTGAAGCTTTCTTT
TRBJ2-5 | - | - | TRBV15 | CATSGHSQETQYF | TGTGCCACCAGTGGCCATTCCCAAGAGACCCAGTACTTC
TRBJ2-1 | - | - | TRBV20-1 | CSAERTVYNEQFF | TGCAGTGCTGAGAGGACAGTTTACAATGAGCAGTTCTTC
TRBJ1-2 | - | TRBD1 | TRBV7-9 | CASTKQGADYGYTF | TGTGCCAGCACGAAGCAGGGGGCGGACTATGGCTACACCTTC
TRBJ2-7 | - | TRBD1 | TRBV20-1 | CSALVLGQGVRGSYEQYF | TGCAGTGCTCTCGTCTTGGGACAGGGGGTCCGGGGGTCCTACGAGCAGTACTTC
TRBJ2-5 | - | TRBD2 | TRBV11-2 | CASSLDTSREGTQYF | TGTGCCAGCAGCTTAGATACGAGCAGGGAGGGTACCCAGTACTTC
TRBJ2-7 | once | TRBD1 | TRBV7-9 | CASSLAQGSYPYEQYF | TGTGCCAGCAGCTTAGCACAGGGGTCTTACCCCTACGAGCAGTACTTC
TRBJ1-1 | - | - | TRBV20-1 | CSGEDTEAFF | TGCAGTGGGGAAGACACTGAAGCTTTCTTT